Below are 2 T cell receptor beta chains sequenced from a single sample in a study of control samples from healthy donors and cancer patients. Profiled with immunoSEQ multiplex PCR; TCRdb holds only in-frame clones, not every one. The sample contains about 100,000 clones, about 92% of which appear only once. Sequencing input: blood. These receptors were collected from a woman aged 18-30 years in good health.

CDR3 protein: CASMGGRGEKLFF. The CDR3 DNA reads TGTGCCAGCATGGGGGGGCGAGGAGAAAAACTGTTTTTT. The chain links TRBV12-3 or TRBV12-4 to TRBJ1-4, with D possibly being TRBD1 (6 bases). The CDR3 totals 13 residues. V was clipped by 7 bases and J by 8 bases, with 14 bases between them.

This chain links TRBV2 with TRBJ1-1; 7 nucleotides line up with TRBD1. With V trimmed by 8 bases and J by 8 bases, 14 bases remained unmatched. The CDR3 spans 14 residues. CDR1 is SNHLY, CDR2 FYNNEI, per germline. This CDR3 is CASRGGRGISEAFF. Here the CDR3 DNA reads TGTGCCAGCCGTGGGGGCAGGGGGATCTCGGAAGCTTTCTTT.